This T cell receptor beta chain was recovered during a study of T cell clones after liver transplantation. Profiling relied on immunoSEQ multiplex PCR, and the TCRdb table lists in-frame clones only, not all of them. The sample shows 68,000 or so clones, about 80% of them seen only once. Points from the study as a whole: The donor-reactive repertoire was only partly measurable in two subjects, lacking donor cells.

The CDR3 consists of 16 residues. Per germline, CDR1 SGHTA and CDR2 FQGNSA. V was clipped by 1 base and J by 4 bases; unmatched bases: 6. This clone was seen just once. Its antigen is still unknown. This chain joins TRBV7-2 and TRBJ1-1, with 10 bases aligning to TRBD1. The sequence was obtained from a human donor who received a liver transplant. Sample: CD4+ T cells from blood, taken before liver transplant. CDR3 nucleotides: TGTGCCAGCAGCTTAGGGGCCGACAGGGGGCGCACTGAAGCTTTCTTT. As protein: CASSLGADRGRTEAFF.